This T cell receptor (beta chain) was found in a study of blood T cell repertoires in COVID-19. Study in general: There were acute and convalescent COVID-19 samples, and they came from the United States, Italy and Spain. From T cells, B-cell-depleted T cells, or PBMCs came the material, which was cDNA or gDNA.

Germline V CDR1 and CDR2: MNHEY, SMNVEV (reference sequence). Trimming took off 2 bases at V and 4 bases at J, with 20 bases between the two ends. The CDR3 is 17 amino acids. Per the original data handling: From reference gene primer amplification, estimates of nucleated cell counts were derived. The protocol was immunoSEQ multiplex PCR, while the TCRdb copy is restricted to in-frame clones and leaves out a portion. V, J and clone size are those of that table, while D and trimming were read from the DNA. The data contain 120,000 or so clones, around four fifths of them singletons. The sample taken for sequencing was peripheral blood. This TCR was sampled from a man aged 60 to 69 with acute or convalescent COVID-19. J is TRBJ1-2 and V is TRBV27; D possibly corresponds to TRBD1 (5 bases). The CDR3 here is CASSLGGGAGLSYGYTF. The DNA for the CDR3 is TGTGCCAGCAGTTTAGGCGGTGGGGCAGGGCTGTCCTATGGCTACACCTTC.